These T cell receptor beta chains were read from a single sample in a study of blood T cell repertoires in COVID-19. TCRdb keeps only in-frame clones here, not all; method: immunoSEQ multiplex PCR. The sample gives 250,000 to 300,000 clones, roughly nine tenths of which show up once; 1.2% is in the top ten. Sequenced input: PBMCs or T cells enriched from blood (not recorded which). The receptor source for this set is a human donor in a cohort exposed to, infected with or recovered from COVID-19 (not recorded which). The donor label of this sample is uncertain. CDR3s leave out the opening cysteine and the closing phenylalanine or tryptophan. Fields, in order: CDR3 protein, V gene, D gene, J gene. A D gene is named only where the DNA matches it firmly.

CDR3 protein: ATSGGSNTEAF
V gene: TRBV10-3
D gene: TRBD1
J gene: TRBJ1-1

CDR3 protein: ASSLQGIAGNTIY
V gene: TRBV11-2
D gene: -
J gene: TRBJ1-3

CDR3 protein: ASRRGTGDGELF
V gene: TRBV6-5
D gene: TRBD1
J gene: TRBJ2-2

CDR3 protein: ASRAWELTDTQY
V gene: TRBV25-1
D gene: -
J gene: TRBJ2-3

CDR3 protein: ASSLGTGVWHIQY
V gene: TRBV5-1
D gene: -
J gene: TRBJ2-4

CDR3 protein: ASSPRGQGGDTQY
V gene: TRBV18
D gene: -
J gene: TRBJ2-3

CDR3 protein: AWRGREAGNTIY
V gene: TRBV30
D gene: -
J gene: TRBJ1-3

CDR3 protein: ASSHAGLGYGYT
V gene: TRBV3-1/TRBV3-2
D gene: -
J gene: TRBJ1-2

CDR3 protein: ASSLRAGSDTQY
V gene: TRBV27
D gene: -
J gene: TRBJ2-3

CDR3 protein: ASSPPDRPRTDTQY
V gene: TRBV9
D gene: -
J gene: TRBJ2-3

CDR3 protein: ASSAYRGQDYGYT
V gene: TRBV7-2
D gene: TRBD1
J gene: TRBJ1-2

CDR3 protein: ASSDRGSYNEQF
V gene: TRBV10-2
D gene: -
J gene: TRBJ2-1

CDR3 protein: ASSWKGQGTDTQY
V gene: TRBV7-9
D gene: TRBD1
J gene: TRBJ2-3

CDR3 protein: ASSPGLTYEQY
V gene: TRBV18
D gene: -
J gene: TRBJ2-7

CDR3 protein: ASTRGDGLGNQPQH
V gene: TRBV19
D gene: -
J gene: TRBJ1-5

CDR3 protein: ASSQGQGLYQPQH
V gene: TRBV3-1/TRBV3-2
D gene: TRBD1
J gene: TRBJ1-5

CDR3 protein: ASSLGGRTNEKLF
V gene: TRBV7-2
D gene: -
J gene: TRBJ1-4

CDR3 protein: ASSREGQGDTEAF
V gene: TRBV4-2
D gene: TRBD1
J gene: TRBJ1-1

CDR3 protein: ASSRARGAGGPNTGELF
V gene: TRBV4-1
D gene: TRBD2
J gene: TRBJ2-2

CDR3 protein: ASSVAWGGKETQY
V gene: TRBV9
D gene: -
J gene: TRBJ2-5

CDR3 protein: ASGSPRGQNTGELF
V gene: TRBV12-5
D gene: -
J gene: TRBJ2-2

CDR3 protein: ASSPQGWTEAF
V gene: TRBV2
D gene: -
J gene: TRBJ1-1

CDR3 protein: ASSLVYRGTEAF
V gene: TRBV11-2
D gene: -
J gene: TRBJ1-1

CDR3 protein: ASSQRVVRRESPLH
V gene: TRBV4-1
D gene: -
J gene: TRBJ1-6

CDR3 protein: ASSFQGEIVLT
V gene: TRBV7-9
D gene: TRBD1
J gene: TRBJ2-6

CDR3 protein: ASRSGTGQYEQY
V gene: TRBV5-1
D gene: TRBD1
J gene: TRBJ2-7

CDR3 protein: SVVASGFPKETQY
V gene: TRBV29-1
D gene: TRBD2
J gene: TRBJ2-5

CDR3 protein: ASSLSTSHYGYT
V gene: TRBV7-9
D gene: -
J gene: TRBJ1-2

CDR3 protein: ASSSTTGGRSPLH
V gene: TRBV6-6
D gene: TRBD1
J gene: TRBJ1-6